A selection of T cell receptor beta chains follows, all from one sample in a study of T cells in tuberculosis. This table comes from immunoSEQ multiplex PCR, and its TCRdb copy is limited to in-frame clones, with some not included. The sample has around 30,000 clones, over 90% seen once. Specimen: PBMCs. These receptors all stem from a donor under 30 with latent tuberculosis or without tuberculosis infection. Both conserved end residues are part of each CDR3. A D gene is named only where the DNA matches it firmly. A row's size may be missing; if present it is once, few, many or a size class.

>TRBV4-2|TRBJ1-4|-|13|-
CASSQEFREKLFF
TGTGCCAGCAGCCAAGAGTTCCGTGAAAAACTGTTTTTT
>TRBV10-3|TRBJ2-7|-|16|TRBD2
CAISDVPSGGSYEQYF
TGTGCCATCAGTGATGTACCTAGCGGGGGATCCTACGAGCAGTACTTC
>TRBV18|TRBJ2-2|-|17|TRBD1
CASSPLGQGSVTGELFF
TGTGCCAGCTCACCACTGGGACAGGGTTCGGTCACCGGGGAGCTGTTTTTT
>TRBV19|TRBJ1-1|-|16|TRBD1
CASSIPGTGGRTEAFF
TGTGCCAGTAGTATTCCTGGGACAGGGGGCAGGACTGAAGCTTTCTTT
>TRBV7-6|TRBJ1-1|-|16|-
CASSLTAGELNTEAFF
TGTGCCAGCAGCTTAACGGCAGGGGAGCTGAACACTGAAGCTTTCTTT
>TRBV29-1|TRBJ2-5|-|13|-
CSVGGGFQETQYF
TGCAGCGTAGGTGGGGGCTTCCAAGAGACCCAGTACTTC
>TRBV9|TRBJ2-7|-|14|TRBD1
CASSLLGQGYEQYF
TGTGCCAGCAGCCTCCTGGGACAGGGCTACGAGCAGTACTTC
>TRBV19|TRBJ1-5|-|17|TRBD1
CASSPETGRIGNQPQHF
TGTGCCAGTAGTCCTGAGACAGGGAGAATTGGCAATCAGCCCCAGCATTTT
>TRBV7-9|TRBJ2-1|-|15|TRBD2
CASSATSGSRNEQFF
TGTGCCAGCAGCGCTACTAGCGGGAGTAGGAATGAGCAGTTCTTC
>TRBV19|TRBJ1-6|-|20|-
CASSIRISWGESSYNSPLHF
TGTGCCAGTAGTATAAGGATAAGCTGGGGCGAGAGCTCCTATAATTCACCCCTCCACTTT
>TRBV2|TRBJ2-3|few|11|-
CASGQSDTQYF
TGTGCCAGCGGCCAATCAGATACGCAGTATTTT
>TRBV5-6|TRBJ1-2|once|14|TRBD1
CASSLTPGTGRDTF
TGTGCCAGCAGCTTGACCCCCGGGACAGGGAGGGACACCTTC
>TRBV4-1|TRBJ2-7|-|15|TRBD1
CASSPRQGSSYEQYF
TGCGCCAGCAGCCCGCGACAGGGGAGCTCCTACGAGCAGTACTTC
>TRBV21-1|TRBJ1-4|-|16|-
CASSPGQGARGEKLFF
TGTGCCAGCAGTCCGGGACAGGGGGCAAGGGGTGAAAAACTGTTTTTT
>TRBV5-1|TRBJ2-7|-|16|TRBD2
CASSLYPGLAAYEQYF
TGCGCCAGCAGCTTGTACCCGGGACTAGCGGCCTACGAGCAGTACTTC
>TRBV11-2|TRBJ2-2|once|16|TRBD1
CASRQSGTGSTGELFF
TGTGCCAGCAGACAGTCCGGGACAGGGTCTACCGGGGAGCTGTTTTTT
>TRBV19|TRBJ1-1|-|12|-
CASIGGNTEAFF
TGTGCCAGTATTGGAGGAAACACTGAAGCTTTCTTT
>TRBV11-2|TRBJ1-5|-|14|TRBD1
CASSPTTGLQPQHF
TGTGCCAGCAGCCCTACGACAGGGCTTCAGCCCCAGCATTTT
>TRBV28|TRBJ1-1|-|11|-
CASVRNTEAFF
TGTGCCAGCGTCAGGAACACTGAAGCTTTCTTT
>TRBV14|TRBJ1-2|-|14|TRBD1
CASSQRDRADGYTF
TGTGCCAGCAGCCAGCGGGACAGGGCCGATGGCTACACCTTC
>TRBV9|TRBJ2-5|-|15|TRBD2
CASSVGGLAPETQYF
TGTGCCAGCAGCGTAGGGGGACTAGCCCCGGAGACCCAGTACTTC
>TRBV30|TRBJ1-3|-|11|-
CARGSGNTIYF
TGTGCCCGAGGATCTGGAAACACCATATATTTT
>TRBV9|TRBJ2-3|-|14|TRBD1
CASSPQGAGDTQYF
TGTGCCAGCAGCCCTCAGGGGGCAGGAGATACGCAGTATTTT
>TRBV15|TRBJ2-4|once|14|TRBD1
CATSIGQGQNIQYF
TGTGCCACCAGCATCGGACAGGGTCAGAACATTCAGTACTTC